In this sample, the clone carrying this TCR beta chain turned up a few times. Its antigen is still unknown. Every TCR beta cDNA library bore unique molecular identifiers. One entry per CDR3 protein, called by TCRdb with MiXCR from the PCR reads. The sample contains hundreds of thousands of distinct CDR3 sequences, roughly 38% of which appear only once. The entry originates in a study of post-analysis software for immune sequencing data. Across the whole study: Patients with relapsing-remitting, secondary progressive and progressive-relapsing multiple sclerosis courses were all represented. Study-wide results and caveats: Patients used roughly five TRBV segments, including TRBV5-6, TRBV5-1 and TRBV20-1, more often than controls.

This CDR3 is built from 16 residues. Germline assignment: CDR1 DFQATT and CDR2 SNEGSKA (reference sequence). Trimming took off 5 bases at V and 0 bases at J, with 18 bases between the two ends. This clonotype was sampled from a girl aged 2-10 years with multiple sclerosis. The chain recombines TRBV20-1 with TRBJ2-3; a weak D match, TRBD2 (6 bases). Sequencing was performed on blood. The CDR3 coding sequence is TGCAGTGCTCCTAGCGTGGGTACATCTAGCACAGATACGCAGTATTTT. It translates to CSAPSVGTSSTDTQYF.